What follows is one T cell receptor beta chain and its context. Its binding antigen is unknown. The input lacks base qualities; no much larger clone sits a single base away. TCRbeta CDR3 regions were amplified from genomic DNA by means of the immunoSEQ Assay, a bias-controlled multiplex PCR. The study's processing was this. Nucleated cell counts per sample were estimated from amplification of reference gene primers within the assay. To quantify the absolute abundance of each unique TCRbeta CDR3 rearrangement, sequence reads were collapsed and filtered. Productive Simpson clonality was computed per sample as the square root of Simpson's diversity index over productive rearrangements. TCRdb carries this immuneACCESS record with in-frame sequences only. Its versions omit some clonotypes, under half of them owing to an unresolved V gene in the studies checked, with the rest unexplained. That table gives V, J and clone size, and the DNA gave D and trimming. Across this sample there are approximately 38,000 clones, with 90% to 95% seen only once. The ten biggest clones cover over 4% of the sample.

Collaborating institutions collected whole blood in K2EDTA tubes following their own protocols. For TCRbeta analysis, collaborator samples were shipped as frozen whole blood, as isolated PBMCs, or as DNA extracted from either sample type. CDR1 KGHSH and CDR2 LQKENI are derived from the germline V gene. Counted from cysteine to phenylalanine, this CDR3 has 12 amino acids. The kept DNA is CDR3 alone, 36 bases in frame from the first base. V was cut back by 3 bases and J by 10 bases, leaving a gap of 10 bases between them. The record originates from a study of blood T cell repertoires in COVID-19 (dated by TCRdb to about 2020). In terms of the full investigation: Samples from collaborators originated in the United States, Italy and Spain and spanned both the acute and convalescent phases of COVID-19. Where HLA class I and class II types were available, the types were taken from metadata supplied by the sample provider, not from assay-based typing. The dataset comprised deeply sampled blood TCRbeta repertoires from subjects exposed to, actively infected with, or recovered from COVID-19. The repertoires were made available in a free public database intended to serve as a resource for research on the immune response to SARS-CoV-2. The samples were drawn from two sources: the first 160 participants of the ongoing ImmuneRACE study, and over 1,000 subjects contributed by 6 global collaborators. The material from the prospective study consisted of cDNA or gDNA derived from T cells, B-cell-depleted T cells, or PBMCs. Sample metadata almost always included a de-identified subject ID, COVID-19 status, age in years and sex.

Here is what the overall study found, with its caveats: How much clinical and demographic metadata was included differed by source and by participant, and the metadata was provided uncurated.

The receptor was derived from a human donor with active COVID-19. The donor label of this sample is uncertain. The chain links TRBV18 with TRBJ2-1; the D gene assignment is ambiguous. Material: peripheral blood. At the DNA level, the sequence is TGTGCCAGCTCACCGGCCACTACAGAGCAGTTCTTC. Translated, this is CASSPATTEQFF. With the portions outside the CDR3 filled from the reference TRBV18 and TRBJ2-1 genes, the complete variable region becomes NAGVMQNPRHLVRRRGQEARLRCSPMKGHSHVYWYRQLPEEGLKFMVYLQKENIIDESGMPKERFSAEFPKEGPSILRIQQVVRGDSAAYFCASSPATTEQFFGPGTRLTVL.